This T cell receptor (beta chain) was profiled in a study of blood T cell repertoires in COVID-19. Study-wide background: Italy, Spain and the United States were the sources of the convalescent and acute COVID-19 samples. PBMCs, B-cell-depleted T cells, or T cells provided the cDNA or gDNA that made up the material.

The CDR3 is 14 residues long. V lost 1 base and J lost 0, with 6 bases in between. Germline CDR1 is SGHAT and CDR2 is FQNNGV. In the authors' workflow: Estimated nucleated cell counts came from reference gene primer amplification. Assay used: immunoSEQ multiplex PCR; TCRdb lists only in-frame clones, some missing. The V and J calls and clone size are taken from that table; D and trimming were inferred from the DNA. The table lists around 30,000 clones, under 80% of them singletons. This clone has a single count. The receptor comes from a woman aged 70 to 79 with active or convalescent COVID-19. This chain links TRBV11-2 with TRBJ2-5; D unclear. Material: peripheral blood. Here the CDR3 reads CASSLAVYQETQYF. The CDR3, as DNA: TGTGCCAGCAGCTTAGCAGTATACCAAGAGACCCAGTACTTC.